This T cell receptor beta chain emerged from a study of radiation and T cells in renal cell carcinoma. Study-level background: Nephrectomy followed 15 Gy stereotactic body radiation by 4 weeks. Overall study results and limits: In blood, top tumor clones expanded by 2 weeks, shrinking by 4.

As to this clone: The antigen is undetermined.

Here immunoSEQ multiplex PCR was the method, and the copy in TCRdb shows in-frame clones only, minus some. The table includes about 130,000 clones, nearly 90% detected once. Time point noted: baseline pretreatment blood. Stated treatment: 15 Gy SBRT to primary tumor, nephrectomy 4 weeks later. Radiation-treated patients gave blood at baseline, week 2 and week 4. Clear cell pathology was present in this patient's renal cell carcinoma. The sample here was blood, taken from a patient whose treatment included radiotherapy and nephrectomy. The TCR was taken from a woman in her forties or fifties with renal cell carcinoma.

The CDR3 is CASSQVGGGTYNEQFF. As DNA, the CDR3 is TGTGCCAGCAGCCAAGTAGGCGGGGGGACTTACAATGAGCAGTTCTTC. The V gene is TRBV4-2, the J gene TRBJ2-1; 8 positions match TRBD2. Unmatched junction bases numbered 6, after V lost 1 base and J lost 4 bases. The CDR3 consists of 16 residues. From germline, CDR1 is LGHNA and CDR2 YNFKEQ.